This is a list of T cell receptor beta chains from one sample in a study of blood T cell repertoires in COVID-19. The data were produced by immunoSEQ multiplex PCR, yet TCRdb's version contains in-frame clones alone and is incomplete. The sample records approximately 150,000 clones, 85% being singletons. What was sequenced was PBMCs or T cells enriched from blood (not recorded which). These receptors came from a woman in her 40s who had recovered from COVID-19. Both conserved end residues are part of each CDR3. Fields, in order: D gene, V gene, clone size, J gene, CDR3 protein, CDR3 DNA. The D gene is left open where the match is weak. The size entry is marked missing in some rows and otherwise reads once, few, many or a size class.

D: -; V: TRBV6-5; size: once; J: TRBJ2-1; CDR3: CASRSGGRSYNEQFF; DNA: TGTGCCAGCAGATCGGGGGGCCGCTCCTACAATGAGCAGTTCTTC
D: -; V: TRBV12-3/TRBV12-4; size: -; J: TRBJ1-1; CDR3: CASSPGLNTEAFF; DNA: TGTGCCAGCAGTCCGGGACTTAACACTGAAGCTTTCTTT
D: -; V: TRBV7-8; size: -; J: TRBJ2-5; CDR3: CASSLDRARGQETQYF; DNA: TGTGCCAGCAGCTTAGACAGGGCACGGGGACAAGAGACCCAGTACTTC
D: -; V: TRBV19; size: -; J: TRBJ1-1; CDR3: CASSWGEMNTEAFF; DNA: TGTGCCAGTAGCTGGGGGGAGATGAACACTGAAGCTTTCTTT
D: -; V: TRBV12-5; size: -; J: TRBJ2-6; CDR3: CASMKRPSSGANVLTF; DNA: TGTGCTAGTATGAAACGCCCCAGCTCTGGGGCCAACGTCCTGACTTTC
D: TRBD1; V: TRBV4-2; size: few; J: TRBJ2-5; CDR3: CASSLAGTGHQETQYF; DNA: TGTGCCAGCAGCTTGGCCGGGACAGGGCATCAAGAGACCCAGTACTTC
D: -; V: TRBV3-1/TRBV3-2; size: once; J: TRBJ1-2; CDR3: CASSQDLAPRGDQGYTF; DNA: TGTGCCAGCAGCCAAGATCTGGCTCCCCGGGGTGATCAGGGCTACACCTTC
D: TRBD2; V: TRBV7-9; size: -; J: TRBJ2-1; CDR3: CASSLAQASGSGEFF; DNA: TGTGCCAGCAGCTTAGCGCAGGCTAGCGGGAGTGGGGAGTTCTTC
D: TRBD1; V: TRBV2; size: few; J: TRBJ1-6; CDR3: CASRETGGDSPLHF; DNA: TGTGCCAGCAGGGAGACAGGGGGTGATTCACCCCTCCACTTT
D: TRBD1; V: TRBV10-3; size: -; J: TRBJ2-3; CDR3: CAIRGAGTGTGTDTQYF; DNA: TGTGCCATCAGGGGGGCCGGGACAGGGACGGGGACAGATACGCAGTATTTT
D: -; V: TRBV2; size: -; J: TRBJ1-2; CDR3: CASSLETANYGYTF; DNA: TGTGCCAGCAGCCTTGAGACAGCCAACTATGGCTACACCTTC
D: TRBD1; V: TRBV24-1; size: -; J: TRBJ2-7; CDR3: CATSEPWTGFNEQYF; DNA: TGTGCCACCAGTGAACCCTGGACAGGGTTCAACGAGCAGTACTTC
D: -; V: TRBV27; size: -; J: TRBJ2-7; CDR3: CASSLSRDYEQYF; DNA: TGTGCCAGCAGTTTATCCCGAGACTACGAGCAGTACTTC
D: -; V: TRBV29-1; size: few; J: TRBJ1-1; CDR3: CSCRGNTEAFF; DNA: TGCAGCTGCAGGGGGAACACTGAAGCTTTCTTT
D: -; V: TRBV2; size: few; J: TRBJ1-6; CDR3: CASGGGRDNSPLHF; DNA: TGTGCCAGCGGGGGGGGCCGAGACAATTCACCCCTCCACTTT
D: TRBD1; V: TRBV27; size: -; J: TRBJ2-7; CDR3: CASSPSRDRSYEQYF; DNA: TGTGCCAGCAGTCCCTCCCGGGACAGGTCCTACGAGCAGTACTTC
D: -; V: TRBV19; size: -; J: TRBJ1-2; CDR3: CASSIGIEANYGYTF; DNA: TGTGCCAGTAGTATCGGTATTGAAGCTAACTATGGCTACACCTTC
D: TRBD1; V: TRBV19; size: -; J: TRBJ2-5; CDR3: CASSTTRQGAGETQYF; DNA: TGTGCCAGTAGTACCACCCGACAGGGGGCAGGGGAGACCCAGTACTTC
D: -; V: TRBV4-2; size: -; J: TRBJ2-7; CDR3: CASSQGAGSYEQYF; DNA: TGTGCCAGCAGCCAAGGGGCCGGCTCCTACGAGCAGTACTTC
D: TRBD1; V: TRBV7-8; size: few; J: TRBJ1-1; CDR3: CASSSDRADTEAFF; DNA: TGTGCCAGCAGCTCCGACAGGGCTGACACTGAAGCTTTCTTT
D: -; V: TRBV2; size: -; J: TRBJ1-1; CDR3: CASSEVGEVWNTEAFF; DNA: TGTGCCAGCAGTGAAGTAGGGGAGGTCTGGAACACTGAAGCTTTCTTT
D: TRBD1; V: TRBV19; size: -; J: TRBJ1-1; CDR3: CASSRDRADTEAFF; DNA: TGTGCCAGTAGCCGGGACAGGGCGGACACTGAAGCTTTCTTT
D: -; V: TRBV6-5; size: -; J: TRBJ2-7; CDR3: CASSYSDDSGYEQYF; DNA: TGTGCCAGCAGTTACTCGGACGACTCAGGGTACGAGCAGTACTTC
D: TRBD2; V: TRBV7-9; size: -; J: TRBJ2-2; CDR3: CASSPGTSGRVADTGELFF; DNA: TGTGCCAGCAGCCCCGGGACTAGCGGGAGGGTTGCGGACACCGGGGAGCTGTTTTTT
D: -; V: TRBV5-5; size: -; J: TRBJ1-4; CDR3: CASGGQRAEKLFF; DNA: TGTGCCAGCGGAGGGCAGCGTGCGGAAAAACTGTTTTTT
D: -; V: TRBV4-1; size: -; J: TRBJ2-1; CDR3: CASSQTAADEQFF; DNA: TGCGCCAGCAGCCAGACGGCAGCGGATGAGCAGTTCTTC
D: -; V: TRBV15; size: -; J: TRBJ1-4; CDR3: CATSRSIAPRGSEKLFF; DNA: TGTGCCACCAGCAGATCCATTGCCCCCCGAGGAAGTGAAAAACTGTTTTTT
D: TRBD1; V: TRBV24-1; size: -; J: TRBJ2-2; CDR3: CATSAMSGQGTGELFF; DNA: TGTGCCACCAGTGCTATGTCGGGACAGGGGACCGGGGAGCTGTTTTTT
D: -; V: TRBV12-3/TRBV12-4; size: -; J: TRBJ1-5; CDR3: CASSPQGYQPQHF; DNA: TGTGCCAGCAGTCCCCAGGGGTATCAGCCCCAGCATTTT
D: -; V: TRBV9; size: -; J: TRBJ2-5; CDR3: CASSPFGETQYF; DNA: TGTGCCAGCAGCCCTTTCGGGGAGACCCAGTACTTC
D: TRBD1; V: TRBV12-3/TRBV12-4; size: -; J: TRBJ1-1; CDR3: CASSFGTAPESFF; DNA: TGTGCCAGCAGTTTTGGGACAGCCCCTGAGTCTTTCTTT
D: TRBD1; V: TRBV6-5; size: -; J: TRBJ1-2; CDR3: CASSYSLTGLYGYTF; DNA: TGTGCCAGCAGTTACTCCCTGACAGGGCTCTATGGCTACACCTTC
D: TRBD1; V: TRBV10-3; size: -; J: TRBJ1-1; CDR3: CAIGRGLGTEAFF; DNA: TGTGCCATCGGTAGGGGGCTGGGGACTGAAGCTTTCTTT
D: -; V: TRBV18; size: once; J: TRBJ1-1; CDR3: CASSPDRSEAFF; DNA: TGTGCCAGCTCACCCGACAGGTCGGAGGCTTTCTTT
D: TRBD1; V: TRBV4-1; size: few; J: TRBJ1-3; CDR3: CASSQGQAFRNTIYF; DNA: TGCGCCAGCAGCCAGGGACAGGCCTTTAGAAACACCATATATTTT
D: TRBD1; V: TRBV11-1; size: -; J: TRBJ1-1; CDR3: CASSLRTGSEAFF; DNA: TGTGCCAGCAGCTTGCGGACAGGGTCTGAAGCTTTCTTT
D: -; V: TRBV4-2; size: once; J: TRBJ2-5; CDR3: CASSQDHQGTQYF; DNA: TGTGCCAGCAGCCAAGATCATCAGGGGACCCAGTACTTC
D: -; V: TRBV9; size: once; J: TRBJ2-1; CDR3: CASSVSGSSYNEQFF; DNA: TGTGCCAGCAGCGTCTCTGGCAGCTCCTACAATGAGCAGTTCTTC
D: -; V: TRBV2; size: -; J: TRBJ1-5; CDR3: CASSPTDSNQPQHF; DNA: TGTGCCAGCAGCCCGACAGATAGCAATCAGCCCCAGCATTTT
D: TRBD1; V: TRBV9; size: -; J: TRBJ2-5; CDR3: CASSTGGEETQYF; DNA: TGTGCCAGCAGCACAGGGGGTGAAGAGACCCAGTACTTC
D: -; V: TRBV9; size: -; J: TRBJ1-5; CDR3: CASSAGHYSNQPQHF; DNA: TGTGCCAGCAGCGCGGGACACTATAGCAATCAGCCCCAGCATTTT
D: -; V: TRBV6-1; size: -; J: TRBJ2-1; CDR3: CASSEEGGNYNEQFF; DNA: TGTGCCAGCAGTGAAGAAGGAGGGAACTACAATGAGCAGTTCTTC
D: -; V: TRBV10-1; size: -; J: TRBJ2-3; CDR3: CASSDRGLDTQYF; DNA: TGCGCCAGCAGTGATAGGGGGTTGGATACGCAGTATTTT
D: -; V: TRBV9; size: once; J: TRBJ2-2; CDR3: CASSVIADTGELFF; DNA: TGTGCCAGCAGCGTTATAGCGGACACCGGGGAGCTGTTTTTT
D: -; V: TRBV4-1; size: once; J: TRBJ2-7; CDR3: CASSHPGVKYF; DNA: TGCGCCAGCAGCCATCCCGGTGTGAAGTACTTC
D: TRBD1; V: TRBV11-3; size: -; J: TRBJ2-3; CDR3: CASSLGDRVDTDTQYF; DNA: TGTGCCAGCAGCTTAGGGGACAGGGTGGACACAGATACGCAGTATTTT
D: -; V: TRBV21-1; size: -; J: TRBJ2-3; CDR3: CASSHRTGGTDTQYF; DNA: TGTGCCAGCAGCCACCGGACAGGGGGCACAGATACGCAGTATTTT
D: -; V: TRBV15; size: -; J: TRBJ1-5; CDR3: CATSTSGNQPQHF; DNA: TGTGCCACCAGCACGTCAGGGAATCAGCCCCAGCATTTT